The 29 T cell receptor beta chains below come from one sample, sequenced in a study of cytomegalovirus exposure and HLA in healthy donors. This PCR relied on a set of 60 Vbeta primers and 13 Jbeta primers. Libraries were prepared by immunoSEQ multiplex PCR; TCRdb keeps only in-frame clonotypes and omits some of them. In total, the table holds fewer than 70,000 clones. Sample: PBMCs. Receptors were obtained from a man younger than 45 in good health and CMV-seropositive.

V is TRBV2 and J is TRBJ2-5, with TRBD1 matching 7 bases. The CDR3 sequence is 13 residues long. Germline V gives CDR1 SNHLY, CDR2 FYNNEI. V shed 6 bases, J shed 2 bases, and the junction held 3 bases outside the gene matches. The chain's CDR3 is CASRRQGQETQYF. The CDR3 region has the DNA TGTGCCAGCAGAAGACAGGGTCAAGAGACCCAGTACTTC.

The CDR3 spells CAWSSGLGAEAFF. CDR3 nucleotides: TGTGCCTGGAGTAGCGGCCTAGGCGCTGAAGCTTTCTTT. V gene TRBV30 combines with J gene TRBJ1-1; D gene ambiguous. Germline V gives CDR1 GTSNPN, CDR2 SVGIG (reference sequence). This CDR3 contains 13 residues. Trimming shortened V by 2 bases and J by 6 bases, and 13 bases separated the two germline ends.

The chain links TRBV7-9 to TRBJ2-7; D might be TRBD1 (6 bases). Trimming left V 4 bases short and J 4 bases short, with 11 bases between. In germline, CDR1 is SEHNR, CDR2 FQNEAQ (reference sequence). The CDR3 consists of 13 residues. CDR3 DNA: TGTGCCAGCAGCTATACAGGGAGTTACGAGCAGTACTTC. It codes for CASSYTGSYEQYF.

Worth noting for this clone: The same CDR3 arises from other DNA sequences in this sample as well. This chain uses TRBV6-5 with TRBJ1-2; TRBD1 matches at 7 bases. The CDR3 is 13 residues long. The trim removed 4 bases at V and 7 bases at J, leaving 6 bases unmatched. Germline V gene sequence: CDR1 MNHEY, CDR2 SVGAGI. The CDR3 region has the DNA TGTGCCAGCAGTTCAACTCACAGGGGTGGCTACACCTTC. Its translation is CASSSTHRGGYTF.

This chain uses TRBV7-9 with TRBJ1-1; TRBD1 aligns across 7 bases. This CDR3 spans 14 amino acids. Germline lookup yields CDR1 SEHNR and CDR2 FQNEAQ (reference sequence). The ends lost 8 bases at V and 0 bases at J; junction bases unmatched: 6. The CDR3 loop is CASSDRVMNTEAFF. Here the CDR3 DNA reads TGTGCCAGCTCCGACAGGGTTATGAACACTGAAGCTTTCTTT.

V gene TRBV6-1 combines with J gene TRBJ1-5, with 8 positions matching TRBD1. With 1 base clipped from V and 7 bases from J, the junction kept 3 bases outside the gene matches. Germline V gene data show CDR1 as MNHNS and CDR2 as SASEGT. This CDR3 region has 14 residues. The CDR3 loop is CASSEGTGRQPQHF. As DNA, the CDR3 is TGTGCCAGCAGTGAAGGGACAGGGAGGCAGCCCCAGCATTTT.

The rearrangement uses TRBV6-5 and TRBJ2-1; D possibly corresponds to TRBD2 (7 bases). This CDR3 is built from 15 residues. The V end lost 9 bases, the J end lost 7 bases, and 22 bases lay between the germline ends. Looked up from germline, CDR1 is MNHEY and CDR2 is SVGAGI. The DNA of the CDR3 is TGTGCCAGTACTACCATGGCGGGGGCTAGGAATGAGCAGTTCTTC. Its protein is CASTTMAGARNEQFF.

The chain uses TRBV6-4 and TRBJ2-3, with 11 bases identical to TRBD2. With V trimmed by 4 bases and J by 3 bases, 0 bases remained unmatched. CDR3 length: 14 residues. Per the germline V gene, CDR1 is MRHNA and CDR2 is SNTAGT. The CDR3 coding sequence is TGTGCCAGCAGTGGGACTAGCGGGACAGATACGCAGTATTTT. This gives the protein CASSGTSGTDTQYF.

V usage is TRBV15 and J usage is TRBJ2-5; no clear D gene. V was shortened by 0 bases and J by 5 bases, with 10 bases between the two germline ends. The germline CDR1 and CDR2 sequences are LNHNV and YYDKDF (reference sequence). The CDR3 runs 14 residues. The CDR3 here is CATSRDQVEETQYF. The CDR3 DNA reads TGTGCCACCAGCAGAGATCAAGTAGAGGAGACCCAGTACTTC.

V usage is TRBV4-2 and J usage is TRBJ2-2, with 7 bases identical to TRBD1. The V gene's germline CDR1 is LGHNA and CDR2 YNFKEQ. This CDR3 contains 15 residues. V trimming: 4 bases; J trimming: 3 bases; junction bases outside the gene matches: 5. The CDR3 nucleotides read TGTGCCAGCAGCCTAGGGACAGCGGACACCGGGGAGCTGTTTTTT. Its translation is CASSLGTADTGELFF.

This chain connects TRBV11-3 to TRBJ2-7; TRBD1 might be the D (5 bases). Germline V gene lookup returns CDR1 SGHNT and CDR2 YENEEA. The CDR3 runs 15 residues. Trimming removed 0 bases from V and 2 bases from J, with 11 bases in between. The CDR3 nucleotides read TGTGCCAGCAGCTTAGATCGCAGGGATACCTACGAGCAGTACTTC. Its protein product is CASSLDRRDTYEQYF.

The V and J genes are TRBV19 and TRBJ1-1; weak D call: TRBD1 (5 bases). CDR3 size: 14 residues. V lost 3 bases to trimming and J lost 1 base, with 9 bases between them. The germline gives CDR1 LNHDA, CDR2 SQIVND (reference sequence). The CDR3 DNA follows: TGTGCCAGTAGTATTTGGGGGGGGAACACTGAAGCTTTCTTT. The encoded protein is CASSIWGGNTEAFF. The full variable domain, its missing parts supplied by reference TRBV19 and TRBJ1-1, is DGGITQSPKYLFRKEGQNVTLSCEQNLNHDAMYWYRQDPGQGLRLIYYSQIVNDFQKGDIAEGYSVSREKKESFPLTVTSAQKNPTAFYLCASSIWGGNTEAFFGQGTRLTVV.

The chain joins TRBV2 to TRBJ1-6; D remains unclear. Germline loops: CDR1 SNHLY, CDR2 FYNNEI. The CDR3 consists of 14 residues. The germline V and J ends were trimmed by 6 bases and 12 bases, with 18 bases remaining between them. This CDR3 is CASSDERVLQPLHF. The CDR3 DNA sequence: TGTGCCAGCAGCGACGAGAGGGTACTTCAACCCCTCCACTTT.

The J gene is TRBJ1-4, the V gene TRBV19, with D uncertain. Trimming pared 11 bases from V and 12 bases from J, leaving 16 bases between. This CDR3 has 11 amino acids. Germline CDR1 LNHDA, CDR2 SQIVND (reference sequence). CDR3 in DNA: TGTGCCTGGAACGGAGGTTGGGAACTGTTTTTT. It is translated as CAWNGGWELFF.

The chain uses TRBV5-6 and TRBJ2-7, with TRBD2 identical over 7 bases. J gave up 5 bases and V 4 bases, and 21 bases lay outside the gene matches. Germline V gene sequence: CDR1 SGHDT, CDR2 YYEEEE. The CDR3 length is 18 residues. The CDR3 reads CASSPLLRGGVLKNEQYF. CDR3 sequence (DNA): TGTGCCAGCAGCCCGCTACTTAGGGGAGGGGTACTTAAGAACGAGCAGTACTTC.

V and J are TRBV12-5 and TRBJ2-2; D gene unclear. Germline loops: CDR1 LGHNT, CDR2 FRNRAP. The CDR3 extends over 17 amino acids. Trimming took 3 bases from V and 9 from J, leaving 23 bases between them. The CDR3 nucleotides are TGTGCTAGTGGTTTCCGGTTAACACCGGGTAGTTTGAGGGAGCTGTTTTTT. It encodes CASGFRLTPGSLRELFF.

The chain has TRBV11-2 and TRBJ1-6; 8 nucleotides match TRBD1. Germline lookup yields CDR1 SGHAT and CDR2 FQNNGV. The CDR3 runs to 15 residues. Losses at the gene ends were 0 bases for V and 7 bases for J; bases not matched to a gene: 2. As DNA, the CDR3 is TGTGCCAGCAGCTTAGAGGGGACAGGCAATTCACCCCTCCACTTT. Protein product: CASSLEGTGNSPLHF.

The chain employs TRBV19 and TRBJ2-7, with 7 bases fitting TRBD1. Germline-derived CDR1 and CDR2 are LNHDA and SQIVND (reference sequence). The CDR3 length is 13 residues. V was pared by 5 bases and J by 1 base, with 2 bases of the junction left unmatched. The CDR3 coding sequence is TGTGCCAGTAGTCCGGGACAGTCCTACGAGCAGTACTTC. This translates into CASSPGQSYEQYF.

The chain is built from TRBV10-3 and TRBJ2-3; perhaps TRBD1 as D (6 bases). This CDR3 spans 12 amino acids. CDR1 and CDR2 (germline): ENHRY, SYGVKD. V lost 10 bases to trimming and J lost 0 bases, with 8 bases between them. The CDR3 sequence is CATQGSTDTQYF. CDR3 nucleotide sequence: TGTGCCACTCAGGGGAGCACAGATACGCAGTATTTT.

This chain connects TRBV11-2 to TRBJ1-1; TRBD1 agrees at 7 bases. Germline V CDR1 and CDR2: SGHAT, FQNNGV. This CDR3 comprises 15 residues. V lost 1 base and J lost 5; bases outside the gene matches: 7. CDR3 amino acids: CASSLVLTGMTEAFF. DNA for the CDR3: TGTGCCAGCAGCTTAGTCCTGACAGGGATGACTGAAGCTTTCTTT. Supplemented by reference TRBV11-2 and TRBJ1-1, the full variable domain reads EAGVAQSPRYKIIEKRQSVAFWCNPISGHATLYWYQQILGQGPKLLIQFQNNGVVDDSQLPKDRFSAERLKGVDSTLKIQPAKLEDSAVYLCASSLVLTGMTEAFFGQGTRLTVV.

This chain uses TRBV7-6 with TRBJ2-6; TRBD2 might be the D (7 bases). The CDR3 has 17 residues. The germline CDR1 and CDR2 sequences are SGHVS and FNYEAQ. Trimming took off 5 bases at V and 0 bases at J, with 14 bases between the two ends. CDR3 amino acids: CASSGGGPRSGANVLTF. The CDR3 region has the DNA TGTGCCAGCAGCGGGGGGGGGCCTCGCTCTGGGGCCAACGTCCTGACTTTC.

The V call is TRBV29-1, the J call TRBJ1-1; 7 positions match TRBD1. Germline V lookup: CDR1 SQVTM, CDR2 ANQGSEA. After removal of 4 bases from V and 5 bases from J, the junction contained 7 bases not matched to a gene. The CDR3 loop spans 13 amino acids. The CDR3 sequence is CSVAPTGSTEAFF. CDR3 nucleotide sequence: TGCAGCGTTGCCCCGACAGGGTCTACTGAAGCTTTCTTT.

The rearrangement links TRBV4-1 to TRBJ1-5, with no clear D. CDR3 length equals 16 residues. Germline-derived CDR1 and CDR2 are MGHRA and YSYEKL. Trimming shortened V by 0 bases and J by 9 bases, and 18 bases separated the two germline ends. The CDR3 DNA is TGCGCCAGCAGCCAAGATCTTATGTGGGAGCTCCCGCCCCAGCATTTT. Translated, it gives CASSQDLMWELPPQHF.

The rearrangement joins TRBV11-3 to TRBJ2-7; 8 bases are shared with TRBD1. CDR3 length equals 14 residues. The germline gives CDR1 SGHNT, CDR2 YENEEA. The junction had 2 bases not matched to a gene; V was cut back by 2 bases and J by 2 bases. CDR3 amino acids: CASSLRGQAYEQYF. The CDR3 region has the DNA TGTGCCAGCAGCTTAAGGGGACAGGCCTACGAGCAGTACTTC. The variable domain in full, with the rest retrieved from reference TRBV11-3 and TRBJ2-7, is EAGVVQSPRYKIIEKKQPVAFWCNPISGHNTLYWYLQNLGQGPELLIRYENEEAVDDSQLPKDRFSAERLKGVDSTLKIQPAELGDSAVYLCASSLRGQAYEQYFGPGTRLTVT.

The chain is built from TRBV29-1 and TRBJ1-1; TRBD1 matches at 8 bases. The CDR3 extends over 16 amino acids. Per germline, CDR1 SQVTM and CDR2 ANQGSEA. The V segment lost 6 bases and the J segment 5 bases; nucleotides outside the gene matches: 17. This CDR3 is CSVEIEGRTGRTEAFF. In DNA form, the CDR3 reads TGCAGCGTGGAGATTGAAGGGCGGACAGGGAGAACTGAAGCTTTCTTT. Supplemented by reference TRBV29-1 and TRBJ1-1, the full variable domain reads SAVISQKPSRDICQRGTSLTIQCQVDSQVTMMFWYRQQPGQSLTLIATANQGSEATYESGFVIDKFPISRPNLTFSTLTVSNMSPEDSSIYLCSVEIEGRTGRTEAFFGQGTRLTVV.

The CDR3, as DNA: TGCAGCGCCCAAACCGGGACAGGGTTTCAAGAGACCCAGTACTTC. It specifies CSAQTGTGFQETQYF. The V call is TRBV29-1, the J call TRBJ2-5; TRBD1 aligns across 9 bases. This CDR3 spans 15 amino acids. The J segment lost 2 bases and the V segment lost 7 bases, leaving 11 bases of the junction unmatched. Germline V gene data show CDR1 as SQVTM and CDR2 as ANQGSEA.

CDR3 protein: CASSSRQADRGGTQYF. DNA of the CDR3: TGCGCCAGCAGCTCAAGACAGGCAGATAGAGGGGGGACCCAGTACTTC. This chain joins TRBV5-1 and TRBJ2-5; possible D gene TRBD1, 6 bases. V lost 3 bases, J lost 7 bases, and 22 bases lay in between. The CDR3 runs to 16 residues. CDR1 SGHRS and CDR2 YFSETQ come from the germline V gene.

The chain employs TRBV7-6 and TRBJ2-1; TRBD2 matches at 12 bases. This CDR3 is 15 amino acids long. V lost 2 bases to trimming and J lost 8 bases; unmatched junction nucleotides: 4. Germline lookup yields CDR1 SGHVS and CDR2 FNYEAQ. CDR3 sequence: CASSLYPSGGDEQFF. DNA for the CDR3: TGTGCCAGCAGCTTATATCCTAGCGGGGGGGATGAGCAGTTCTTC.

This chain connects TRBV6-5 to TRBJ1-2; a weak D match, TRBD1 (6 bases). V lost 4 bases, J lost 5 bases, and 14 bases lay in between. The CDR3 length is 14 residues. Germline CDR1 MNHEY, CDR2 SVGAGI. CDR3 DNA: TGTGCCAGCAGTTCTACAGGGTTCGGGTATGGCTACACCTTC. Translating gives CASSSTGFGYGYTF.